This T cell receptor beta chain was sequenced for a study of T cell repertoires in cytomegalovirus infection. On the study more broadly: As its CMV epitopes, the study selected recently identified HLA-C-restricted and well-studied HLA-B-restricted targets. CMV infection together with matching HLA type was indicated by public TCR beta signatures.

Study-level results: CMV-specific TCR beta clonotypes restricted by HLA-C were the ones dominating the ex vivo response. Carriers of CMV plus the relevant HLA were identified by cumulative public TCR beta family frequency.

CDR1 is MNHEY and CDR2 is SMNVEV in the germline V gene (reference sequence). V was shortened by 8 bases and J by 0 bases, with 23 bases between the two germline ends. CDR3 size: 18 residues. TCRdb redid the calling of the reads with MiXCR, one entry per CDR3 protein. The data show 350,000 to 400,000 distinct CDR3 sequences, just under 35% seen once. In regard to this clonotype: Its antigen is as yet unknown.

The receptor comes from a human donor in good health (CMV status not recorded). Some clones in this sample may be carry-over from other donors' samples. Sequenced here: cultured PBMCs, sampled from culture after CMV antigen stimulation. The chain is built from TRBV27 and TRBJ2-1, with D maybe TRBD1 (6 bases). The CDR3 protein is CASSHLKTGSSSYNEQFF. CDR3 DNA sequence: TGTGCCAGCTCACACCTTAAAACAGGGTCGAGCTCCTACAATGAGCAGTTCTTC.